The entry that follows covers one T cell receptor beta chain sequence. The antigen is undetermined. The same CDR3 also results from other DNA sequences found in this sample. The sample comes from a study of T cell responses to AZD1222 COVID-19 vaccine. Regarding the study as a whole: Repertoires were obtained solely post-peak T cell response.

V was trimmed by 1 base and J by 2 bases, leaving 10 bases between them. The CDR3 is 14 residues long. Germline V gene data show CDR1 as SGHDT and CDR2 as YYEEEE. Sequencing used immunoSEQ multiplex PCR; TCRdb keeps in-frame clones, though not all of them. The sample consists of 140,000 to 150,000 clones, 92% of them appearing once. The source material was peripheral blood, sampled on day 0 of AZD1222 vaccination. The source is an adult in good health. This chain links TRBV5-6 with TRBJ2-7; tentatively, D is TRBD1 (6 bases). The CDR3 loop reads CASSLLTGTYEQYF. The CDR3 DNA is TGTGCCAGCAGCTTGCTCACAGGGACCTACGAGCAGTACTTC.